These 25 T cell receptor beta chains were sequenced from one sample in a study of T cells in Graves' hyperthyroidism and ophthalmopathy. From RNA transcripts, TCR beta CDR3 regions were amplified. The HTBI primer set served for first-round RT-PCR of the TCR CDR3. From the multiplex PCR reads, TCRdb called clonotypes with MiXCR, one entry per CDR3 protein. Among more than 500,000 distinct CDR3 sequences, 40% to 55% were seen once, and the ten largest hold 15% to 20%. Sequencing was done on a sample of peripheral blood or thyroid tissue (not recorded which). Receptors originate from an adult woman with Graves' disease, either hyperthyroidism or ophthalmopathy (not recorded which).

This chain uses TRBV2 with TRBJ2-5, with 12 positions matching TRBD2. This CDR3 comprises 16 residues. With 5 bases clipped from V and 5 bases from J, the junction kept 9 bases outside the gene matches. Germline lookup yields CDR1 SNHLY and CDR2 FYNNEI. The CDR3 sequence: CASSPLAGGPTETQYF. In DNA, the CDR3 is TGTGCCAGCAGTCCGCTAGCGGGAGGGCCTACTGAGACCCAGTACTTC.

This clonotype has only one observation. The chain links TRBV7-3 to TRBJ2-5, with D perhaps TRBD2 (6 bases). CDR3 length equals 13 residues. The ends were cut back, 5 bases at V and 9 bases at J, with 16 bases in the middle. Germline V gene lookup returns CDR1 SGHTA and CDR2 FQGTGA. CDR3 amino acids: CASSIGPEGPQYF. For the CDR3, the DNA is TGTGCCAGCAGCATAGGACCGGAGGGGCCCCAGTACTTC.

This clonotype appeared a few times. One end of the junction does not line up with germline, which may come from a read error. This sequence joins TRBV19 and TRBJ2-6; 7 bases fit TRBD2. Germline assignment: CDR1 LNHDA and CDR2 SQIVND (reference sequence). This CDR3 is 15 amino acids long. The CDR3 reads CASSIQGSGVNVLTF. CDR3 nucleotides: TGTGCCAGTAGTATCCAGGGCAGCGGGGTCAACGTCCTGACTTTC.

This clonotype was counted many times. The J gene is TRBJ2-2, the V gene TRBV7-3, with 9 nucleotides matching TRBD1. V gave up 5 bases and J gave up 8 bases; unmatched junction bases: 6. Germline V gene lookup returns CDR1 SGHTA and CDR2 FQGTGA. The CDR3 sequence is 14 residues long. The CDR3 region is CASSPRDRVGELFF. In DNA, the CDR3 is TGTGCCAGCAGCCCACGGGACAGGGTGGGGGAGCTGTTTTTT.

The chain joins TRBV20-1 to TRBJ1-1; perhaps TRBD1 as D (5 bases). The CDR3 is made up of 13 amino acids. Germline loops: CDR1 DFQATT, CDR2 SNEGSKA (reference sequence). Trimming shortened V by 4 bases and J by 3 bases, and 12 bases separated the two germline ends. CDR3 sequence: CSAKDSDYTEAFF. The CDR3 DNA is TGCAGTGCTAAAGACAGTGATTACACTGAAGCTTTCTTT.

The chain employs TRBV12-3 or TRBV12-4 and TRBJ1-4; tentative D call: TRBD1 (6 bases). Trimming removed 3 bases from V and 3 bases from J, with 11 bases in between. This CDR3 region has 15 residues. The CDR3 sequence is CASSFESGANEKLFF. For the CDR3, the DNA is TGTGCCAGCAGTTTCGAGTCAGGGGCTAATGAAAAACTGTTTTTT.

The chain carries TRBV14 and TRBJ2-2; weak D call: TRBD1 (6 bases). V lost 1 base and J 4 bases, leaving 10 bases between the germline ends. Germline assignment: CDR1 SGHDN and CDR2 FVKESK. This CDR3 is built from 15 residues. In DNA, the CDR3 is TGTGCCAGCAGCCAAGGACAGGCGGGCACCGGGGAGCTGTTTTTT. Translated: CASSQGQAGTGELFF.

The J gene is TRBJ1-5, the V gene TRBV7-8, with D unclear. This CDR3 comprises 11 residues. The germline V gene has CDR1 SGHVS and CDR2 FQNEAQ. Trimming stripped 1 base from V and 14 bases from J, with 9 bases between. This CDR3 is CASSLGRYEHF. In DNA form, the CDR3 reads TGTGCCAGCAGCTTAGGACGGTACGAGCATTTT.

This clonotype has a count of ten or more. V usage is TRBV3-1 and J usage is TRBJ2-2, with unresolved D. Trimming stripped 3 bases from V and 4 bases from J, with 9 bases between. The CDR3 length is 14 residues. Germline V gene lookup returns CDR1 LGHDT and CDR2 YNNKEL (reference sequence). The CDR3 is CASSQPTSTGELFF. The CDR3 DNA follows: TGTGCCAGCAGCCAGCCCACAAGCACCGGGGAGCTGTTTTTT.

The chain carries TRBV10-3 and TRBJ1-6, with TRBD1 matching over 7 bases. The V gene's germline CDR1 is ENHRY and CDR2 SYGVKD. Trimming cost V 5 bases and J 11 bases; bases outside gene matches: 6. This CDR3 comprises 13 residues. CDR3: CAISRQQGTPLHF. The DNA for the CDR3 is TGTGCCATCAGTAGACAACAGGGGACACCCCTCCACTTT.

J is TRBJ2-5 and V is TRBV29-1; a possible D gene is TRBD1 (5 bases). The CDR3 extends over 14 amino acids. The V end lost 0 bases, the J end lost 2 bases, and 10 bases lay between the germline ends. Germline V lookup: CDR1 SQVTM, CDR2 ANQGSEA. Written as DNA, the CDR3 is TGCAGCGTTGAAGATTGGACACTTCAAGAGACCCAGTACTTC. The encoded protein is CSVEDWTLQETQYF. The full variable domain, with the rest looked up from reference TRBV29-1 and TRBJ2-5, is SAVISQKPSRDICQRGTSLTIQCQVDSQVTMMFWYRQQPGQSLTLIATANQGSEATYESGFVIDKFPISRPNLTFSTLTVSNMSPEDSSIYLCSVEDWTLQETQYFGPGTRLLVL.

This clonotype was found many times. The CDR3 DNA is TGTGCCAGCAGTTACTATGGCGGGGGTTCCTACGAGCAGTACTTC. Translated, it gives CASSYYGGGSYEQYF. The chain employs TRBV6-5 and TRBJ2-7; TRBD2 matches 7 bases. With 1 base clipped from V and 1 base from J, the junction kept 4 bases outside the gene matches. CDR1 MNHEY and CDR2 SVGAGI come from the germline V gene. The CDR3 sequence is 15 residues long.

This chain connects TRBV19 to TRBJ2-6; tentatively, D is TRBD1 (5 bases). V was pared by 5 bases and J by 5 bases, with 13 bases between. CDR3 length equals 15 residues. Germline V gene lookup returns CDR1 LNHDA and CDR2 SQIVND (reference sequence). The chain's CDR3 is CASSYRNLWANVLTF. In DNA, the CDR3 is TGTGCCAGTAGTTACAGGAATCTTTGGGCCAACGTCCTGACTTTC.

The DNA for the CDR3 is TGTGCCATCAGTGAGAGTCAGGGGGCGAAAGACGAGCAGTACTTC. Its translation: CAISESQGAKDEQYF. The chain recombines TRBV10-3 with TRBJ2-7, with 8 bases matching TRBD1. J was trimmed by 5 bases and V by 2 bases; bases with no gene match: 8. The germline CDR1 and CDR2 sequences are ENHRY and SYGVKD. This CDR3 spans 15 amino acids.

The chain is built from TRBV20-1 and TRBJ2-5; D is perhaps TRBD2 (7 bases). This CDR3 has 15 amino acids. From germline, CDR1 is DFQATT and CDR2 SNEGSKA (reference sequence). The V and J ends lost 5 bases and 9 bases respectively, with 25 bases between them. DNA of the CDR3: TGCAGTGCTCCGACGGGGGGCCCTTGGAATCAGCCCCAGTACTTC. It is translated as CSAPTGGPWNQPQYF.

This clonotype turned up a few times. In nucleotides, the CDR3 is TGCAGTGCTAGTCCCAGAGGGCGGGAGGGCTACGAGCATTTT. Translating it yields CSASPRGREGYEHF. The chain has TRBV20-1 and TRBJ1-5; D is ambiguous. Trimming took 3 bases from V and 14 from J, leaving 23 bases between them. The CDR3 consists of 14 residues. CDR1 is DFQATT and CDR2 is SNEGSKA in the germline V gene (reference sequence).

V is TRBV11-2 and J is TRBJ1-1; D may be TRBD1 (5 bases). Germline CDR1 SGHAT, CDR2 FQNNGV. Trimming cost V 4 bases and J 7 bases, with 16 bases left between them. There are 14 residues in the CDR3. Written as DNA, the CDR3 is TGTGCCAGCAGCTGGCAGCGGGGCTCCAGTGAAGCTTTCTTT. Translated: CASSWQRGSSEAFF.

This chain uses TRBV2 with TRBJ2-2; D gene unclear. Looked up from germline, CDR1 is SNHLY and CDR2 is FYNNEI. The V and J ends lost 4 bases and 0 bases respectively, with 6 bases between them. The CDR3 sequence is 14 residues long. The CDR3, as DNA: TGTGCCAGCAGTGTAATCGCGAACACCGGGGAGCTGTTTTTT. Protein product: CASSVIANTGELFF.

V usage is TRBV7-3 and J usage is TRBJ1-5, with D uncertain. This CDR3 has 14 residues. V gave up 9 bases and J gave up 0 bases, with 12 bases separating them. The germline gives CDR1 SGHTA, CDR2 FQGTGA. CDR3 sequence: CASSPALSNQPQHF. CDR3 sequence (DNA): TGTGCCAGTAGTCCGGCCCTTAGCAATCAGCCCCAGCATTTT.

This clonotype was seen a handful of times. In DNA, the CDR3 is TGTGCCAGCTCACCACAGCGGGGTCGGGATTCACCCCTCCACTTT. Encoded protein: CASSPQRGRDSPLHF. The gene calls are TRBV18 and TRBJ1-6; D call uncertain. V gave up 1 base and J gave up 8 bases, with 12 bases separating them. The germline V gene encodes CDR1 KGHSH and CDR2 LQKENI. This CDR3 comprises 15 residues.

This clonotype was seen a handful of times. The V and J genes are TRBV9 and TRBJ2-5; D could derive from TRBD1 or TRBD2 (7 bases each). The CDR3 loop spans 17 amino acids. Germline loops: CDR1 SGDLS, CDR2 YYNGEE. Between the trimmed V and J ends, which lost 3 bases and 1 base, there was a span of 19 bases. CDR3 DNA: TGTGCCAGCAGCGAAGGGAAGGGGGGGACAGCCCAAGAGACCCAGTACTTC. Translation: CASSEGKGGTAQETQYF.

The table lists this clonotype with many counts. The CDR3 loop is CAWSPTYYEQYF. The CDR3 bases are TGTGCCTGGAGTCCTACGTACTACGAGCAGTACTTC. The J gene is TRBJ2-7, the V gene TRBV30; D uncertain. Per the germline V gene, CDR1 is GTSNPN and CDR2 is SVGIG (reference sequence). V gave up 2 bases and J gave up 3 bases, with 8 bases separating them. This CDR3 spans 12 amino acids.

This clonotype was detected ten times or more. V gene TRBV9 combines with J gene TRBJ1-3; no definite D call. Deletions cut 0 bases from V and 0 bases from J, with 7 bases between. Germline assignment: CDR1 SGDLS and CDR2 YYNGEE. The CDR3 covers 15 residues. This CDR3 is CASSVEALSGNTIYF. The CDR3 DNA reads as TGTGCCAGCAGCGTAGAGGCGCTCTCTGGAAACACCATATATTTT.

This clonotype was seen once. The rearrangement links TRBV25-1 to TRBJ1-6; possible D gene TRBD1, 6 bases. The germline CDR1 and CDR2 sequences are MGHDK and SYGVNS. The V gene lost 4 bases and the J gene lost 4 bases, with 11 bases spanning the gap. The CDR3 loop spans 15 amino acids. Here the CDR3 reads CASSGTGTYNSPLHF. The DNA of the CDR3 is TGTGCCAGCAGTGGCACCGGGACATATAATTCACCCCTCCACTTT.

The chain's CDR3 is CASSPDPFNSYNSPLHF. For the CDR3, the DNA is TGTGCCAGCAGTCCCGACCCATTCAACTCCTATAATTCACCCCTCCACTTT. This chain links TRBV27 with TRBJ1-6; no firm D call. The CDR3 length is 17 residues. CDR1 is MNHEY and CDR2 is SMNVEV in the germline V gene (reference sequence). The ends were cut back, 5 bases at V and 0 bases at J, with 14 bases in the middle.